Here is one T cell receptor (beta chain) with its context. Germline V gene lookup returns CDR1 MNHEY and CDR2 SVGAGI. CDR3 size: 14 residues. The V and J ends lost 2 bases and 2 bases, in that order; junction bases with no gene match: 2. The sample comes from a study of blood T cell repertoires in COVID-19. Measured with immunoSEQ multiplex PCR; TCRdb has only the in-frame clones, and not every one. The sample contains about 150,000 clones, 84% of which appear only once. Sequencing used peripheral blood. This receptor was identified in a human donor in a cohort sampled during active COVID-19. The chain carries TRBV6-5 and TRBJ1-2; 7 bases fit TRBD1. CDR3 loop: CASSYRGQNYGYTF. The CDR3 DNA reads TGTGCCAGCAGTTACCGGGGACAGAACTATGGCTACACCTTC.